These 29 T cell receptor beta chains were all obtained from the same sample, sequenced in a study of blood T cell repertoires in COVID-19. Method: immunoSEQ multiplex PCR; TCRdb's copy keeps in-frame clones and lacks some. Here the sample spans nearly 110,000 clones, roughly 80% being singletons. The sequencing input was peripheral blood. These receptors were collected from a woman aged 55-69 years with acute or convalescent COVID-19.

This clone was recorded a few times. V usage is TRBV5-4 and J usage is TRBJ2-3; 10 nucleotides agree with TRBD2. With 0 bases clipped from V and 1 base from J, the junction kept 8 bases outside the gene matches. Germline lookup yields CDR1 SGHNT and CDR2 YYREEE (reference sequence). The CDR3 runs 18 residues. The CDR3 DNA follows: TGTGCCAGCAGCTTGGCCGCGACCCTAGCGGGGGGCACAGATACGCAGTATTTT. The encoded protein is CASSLAATLAGGTDTQYF.

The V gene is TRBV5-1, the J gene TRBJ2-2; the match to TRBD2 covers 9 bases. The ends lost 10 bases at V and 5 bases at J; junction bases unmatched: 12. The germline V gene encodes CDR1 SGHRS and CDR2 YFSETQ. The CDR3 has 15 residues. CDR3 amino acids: CASGDSGRRTGELFF. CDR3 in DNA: TGCGCCTCGGGAGATAGCGGGAGACGTACCGGGGAGCTGTTTTTT.

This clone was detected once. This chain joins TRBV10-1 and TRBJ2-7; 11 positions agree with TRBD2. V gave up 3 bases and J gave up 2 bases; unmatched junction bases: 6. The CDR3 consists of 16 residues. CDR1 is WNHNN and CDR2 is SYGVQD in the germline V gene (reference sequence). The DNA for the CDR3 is TGCGCCAGCAGTGAACGGACTAGCGGGTCCACCTACGAGCAGTACTTC. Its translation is CASSERTSGSTYEQYF.

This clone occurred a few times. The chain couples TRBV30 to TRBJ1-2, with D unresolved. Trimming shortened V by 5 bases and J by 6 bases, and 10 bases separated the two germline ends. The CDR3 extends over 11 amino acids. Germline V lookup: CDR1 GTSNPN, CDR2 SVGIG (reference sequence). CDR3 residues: CAWEYANGYTF. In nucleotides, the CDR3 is TGTGCCTGGGAGTACGCGAATGGCTACACCTTC.

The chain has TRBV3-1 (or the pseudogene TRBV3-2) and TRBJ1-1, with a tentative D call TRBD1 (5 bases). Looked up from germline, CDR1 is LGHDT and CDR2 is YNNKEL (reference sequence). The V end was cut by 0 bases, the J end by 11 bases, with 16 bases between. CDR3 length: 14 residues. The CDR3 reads CASSQDTSWGGAFF. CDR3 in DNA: TGTGCCAGCAGCCAAGATACGTCGTGGGGGGGGGCTTTCTTT.

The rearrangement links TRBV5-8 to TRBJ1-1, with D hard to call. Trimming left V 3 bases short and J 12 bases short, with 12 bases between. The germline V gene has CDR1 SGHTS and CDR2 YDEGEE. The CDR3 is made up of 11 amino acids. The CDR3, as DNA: TGTGCCAGCAGCTCCCCCGGAGTAACTTTCTTT. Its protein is CASSSPGVTFF.

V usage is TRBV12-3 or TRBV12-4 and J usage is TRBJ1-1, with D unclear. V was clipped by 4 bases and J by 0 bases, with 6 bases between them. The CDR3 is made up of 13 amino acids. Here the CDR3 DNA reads TGTGCCAGCAGTTACGCGTTGAACACTGAAGCTTTCTTT. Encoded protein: CASSYALNTEAFF.

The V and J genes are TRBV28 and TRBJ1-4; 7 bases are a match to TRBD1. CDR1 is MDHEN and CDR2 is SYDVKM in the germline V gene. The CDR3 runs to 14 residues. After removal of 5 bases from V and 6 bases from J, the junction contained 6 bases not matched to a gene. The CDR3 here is CASSKSGGDEKLFF. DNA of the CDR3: TGTGCCAGCAGTAAGTCAGGGGGAGATGAAAAACTGTTTTTT. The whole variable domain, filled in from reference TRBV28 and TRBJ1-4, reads DVKVTQSSRYLVKRTGEKVFLECVQDMDHENMFWYRQDPGLGLRLIYFSYDVKMKEKGDIPEGYSVSREKKERFSLILESASTNQTSMYLCASSKSGGDEKLFFGSGTQLSVL.

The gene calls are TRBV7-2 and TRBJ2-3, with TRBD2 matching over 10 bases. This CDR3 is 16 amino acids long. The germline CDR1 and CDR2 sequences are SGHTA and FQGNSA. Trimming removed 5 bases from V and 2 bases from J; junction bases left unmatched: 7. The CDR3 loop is CASSLSGGANTDTQYF. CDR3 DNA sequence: TGTGCCAGCAGCCTAAGCGGGGGGGCCAACACAGATACGCAGTATTTT.

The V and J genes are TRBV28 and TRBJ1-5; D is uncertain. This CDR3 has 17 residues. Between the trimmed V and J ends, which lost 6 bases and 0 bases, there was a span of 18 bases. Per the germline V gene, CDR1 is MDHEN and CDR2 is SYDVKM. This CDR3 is CASRPGGAAPSNQPQHF. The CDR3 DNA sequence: TGTGCCAGCAGACCCGGAGGTGCCGCCCCTAGCAATCAGCCCCAGCATTTT.

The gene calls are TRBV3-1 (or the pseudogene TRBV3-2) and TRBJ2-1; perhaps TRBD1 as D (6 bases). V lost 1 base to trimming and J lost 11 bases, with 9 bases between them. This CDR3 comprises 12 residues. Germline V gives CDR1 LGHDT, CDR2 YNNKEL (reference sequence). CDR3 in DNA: TGTGCCAGCAGCCAAGGGGGGACAAAGCAGTTCTTC. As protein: CASSQGGTKQFF.

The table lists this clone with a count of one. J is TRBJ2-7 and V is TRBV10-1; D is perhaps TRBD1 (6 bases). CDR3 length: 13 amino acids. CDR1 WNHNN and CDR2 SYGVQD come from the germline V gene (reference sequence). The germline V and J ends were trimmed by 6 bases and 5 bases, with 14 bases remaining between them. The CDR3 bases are TGCGCCAGCAGGGGGGATCCAGGGGACGAGCAGTACTTC. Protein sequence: CASRGDPGDEQYF.

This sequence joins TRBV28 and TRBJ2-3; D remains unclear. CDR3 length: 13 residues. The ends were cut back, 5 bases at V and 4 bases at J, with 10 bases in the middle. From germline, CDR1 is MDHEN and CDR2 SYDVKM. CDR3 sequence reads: CASSLPGSDTQYF. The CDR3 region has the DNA TGTGCCAGCAGTCTCCCGGGTTCAGATACGCAGTATTTT.

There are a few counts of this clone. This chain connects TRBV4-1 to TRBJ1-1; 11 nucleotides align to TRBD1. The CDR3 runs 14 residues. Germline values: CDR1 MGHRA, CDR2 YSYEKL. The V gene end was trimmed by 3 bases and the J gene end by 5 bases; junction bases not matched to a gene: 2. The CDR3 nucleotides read TGCGCCAGCAGCCATGGGGACAGGGGGACTGAAGCTTTCTTT. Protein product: CASSHGDRGTEAFF.

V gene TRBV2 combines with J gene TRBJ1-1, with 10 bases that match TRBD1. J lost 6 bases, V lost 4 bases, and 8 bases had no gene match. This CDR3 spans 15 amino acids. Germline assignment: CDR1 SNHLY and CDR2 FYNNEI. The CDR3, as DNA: TGTGCCAGCAGTGTACAGCGACAGGGGGCGTCTGAAGCTTTCTTT. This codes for CASSVQRQGASEAFF.

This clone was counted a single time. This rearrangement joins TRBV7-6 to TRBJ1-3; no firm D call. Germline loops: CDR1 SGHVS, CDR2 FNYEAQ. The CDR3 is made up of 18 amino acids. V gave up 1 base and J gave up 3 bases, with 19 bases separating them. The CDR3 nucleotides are TGTGCCAGCAGCTTAGTAGTAATTAGCGAGGTAGTTGGAAACACCATATATTTT. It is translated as CASSLVVISEVVGNTIYF.

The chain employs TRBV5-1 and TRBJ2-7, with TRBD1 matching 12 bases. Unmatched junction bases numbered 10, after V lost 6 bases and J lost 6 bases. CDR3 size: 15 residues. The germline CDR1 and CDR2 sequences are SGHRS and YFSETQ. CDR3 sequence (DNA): TGCGCCAGCAACTTAGAGGGACAGGGGGCGGGCGAGCAGTACTTC. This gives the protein CASNLEGQGAGEQYF.

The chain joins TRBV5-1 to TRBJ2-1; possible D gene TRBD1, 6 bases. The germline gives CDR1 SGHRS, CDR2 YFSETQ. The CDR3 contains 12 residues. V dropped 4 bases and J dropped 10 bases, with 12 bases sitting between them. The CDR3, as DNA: TGCGCCAGCAGCGGGGCAGGGGTCGAGCAGTTCTTC. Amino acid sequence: CASSGAGVEQFF.

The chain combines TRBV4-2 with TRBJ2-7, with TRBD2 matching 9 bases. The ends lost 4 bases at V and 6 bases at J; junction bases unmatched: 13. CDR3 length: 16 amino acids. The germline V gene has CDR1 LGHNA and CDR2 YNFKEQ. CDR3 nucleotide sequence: TGTGCCAGCAGCCTCCAAGCTGGGCGGGGGGGCCCCGAGCAGTACTTC. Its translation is CASSLQAGRGGPEQYF.

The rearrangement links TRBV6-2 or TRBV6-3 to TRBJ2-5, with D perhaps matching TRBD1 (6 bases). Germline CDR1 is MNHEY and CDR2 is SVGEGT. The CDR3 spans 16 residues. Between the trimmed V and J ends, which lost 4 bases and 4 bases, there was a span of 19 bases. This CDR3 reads CASSSTQWGRRETQYF. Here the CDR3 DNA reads TGTGCCAGCAGTTCAACACAGTGGGGGCGCCGAGAGACCCAGTACTTC.

The CDR3 nucleotides read TGTGCCAGCAGCTTAACAGGGTTTATAAACTATGGCTACACCTTC. Amino acid sequence: CASSLTGFINYGYTF. V gene TRBV7-9 combines with J gene TRBJ1-2; perhaps TRBD1 as D (6 bases). Trimming took off 2 bases at V and 2 bases at J, with 12 bases between the two ends. This CDR3 has 15 amino acids. Germline loops: CDR1 SEHNR, CDR2 FQNEAQ (reference sequence).

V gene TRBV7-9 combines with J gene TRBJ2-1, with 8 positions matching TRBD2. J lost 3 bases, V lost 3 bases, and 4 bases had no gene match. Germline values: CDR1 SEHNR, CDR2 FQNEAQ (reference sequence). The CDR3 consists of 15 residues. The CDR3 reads CASSFREGSYNEQFF. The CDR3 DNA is TGTGCCAGCAGCTTTCGGGAGGGCAGCTACAATGAGCAGTTCTTC.

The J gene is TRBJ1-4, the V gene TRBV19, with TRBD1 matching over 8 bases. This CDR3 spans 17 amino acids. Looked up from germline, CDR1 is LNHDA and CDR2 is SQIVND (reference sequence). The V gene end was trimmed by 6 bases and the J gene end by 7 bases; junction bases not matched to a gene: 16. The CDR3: CASSSALTGTGGEKLFF. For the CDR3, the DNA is TGTGCCAGTAGCTCCGCCCTTACCGGGACAGGTGGTGAAAAACTGTTTTTT. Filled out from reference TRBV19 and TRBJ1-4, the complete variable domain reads DGGITQSPKYLFRKEGQNVTLSCEQNLNHDAMYWYRQDPGQGLRLIYYSQIVNDFQKGDIAEGYSVSREKKESFPLTVTSAQKNPTAFYLCASSSALTGTGGEKLFFGSGTQLSVL.

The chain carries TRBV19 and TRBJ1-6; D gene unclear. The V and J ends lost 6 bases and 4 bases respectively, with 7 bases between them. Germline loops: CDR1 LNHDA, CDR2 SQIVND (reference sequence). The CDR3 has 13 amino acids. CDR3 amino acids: CASRQIYNSPLHF. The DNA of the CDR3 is TGTGCCAGTAGACAGATTTATAATTCACCCCTCCACTTT.

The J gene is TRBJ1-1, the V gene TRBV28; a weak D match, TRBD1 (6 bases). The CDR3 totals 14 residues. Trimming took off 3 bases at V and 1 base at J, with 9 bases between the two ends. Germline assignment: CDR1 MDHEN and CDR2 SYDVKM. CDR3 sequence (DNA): TGTGCCAGCAGTTTGCCGACAGGGAACACTGAAGCTTTCTTT. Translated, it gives CASSLPTGNTEAFF.

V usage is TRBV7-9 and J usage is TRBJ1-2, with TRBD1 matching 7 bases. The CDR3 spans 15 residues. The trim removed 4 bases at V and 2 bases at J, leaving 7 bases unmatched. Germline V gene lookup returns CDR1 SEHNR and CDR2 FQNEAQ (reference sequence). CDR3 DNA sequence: TGTGCCAGCAGCTCACCACCGACAGGGAACTATGGCTACACCTTC. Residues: CASSSPPTGNYGYTF.

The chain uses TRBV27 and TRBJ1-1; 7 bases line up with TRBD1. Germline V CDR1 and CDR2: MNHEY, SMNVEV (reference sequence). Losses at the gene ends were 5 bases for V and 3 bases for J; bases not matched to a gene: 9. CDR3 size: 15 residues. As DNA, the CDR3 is TGTGCCAGCAGTACTTTCTGGACAGGTTACACTGAAGCTTTCTTT. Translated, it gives CASSTFWTGYTEAFF.

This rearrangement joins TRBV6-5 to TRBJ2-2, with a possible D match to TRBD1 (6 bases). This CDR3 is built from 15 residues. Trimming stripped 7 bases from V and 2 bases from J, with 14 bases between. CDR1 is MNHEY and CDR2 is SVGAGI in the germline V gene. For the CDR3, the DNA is TGTGCCAGCATTCCGGACAGAAGAAACACCGGGGAGCTGTTTTTT. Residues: CASIPDRRNTGELFF.

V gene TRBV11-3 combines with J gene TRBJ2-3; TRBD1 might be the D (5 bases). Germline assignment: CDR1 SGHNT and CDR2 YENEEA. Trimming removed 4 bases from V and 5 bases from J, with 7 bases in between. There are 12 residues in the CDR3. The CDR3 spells CASSSGIDTQYF. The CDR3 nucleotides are TGTGCCAGCAGCTCAGGGATAGATACGCAGTATTTT. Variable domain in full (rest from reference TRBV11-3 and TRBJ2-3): EAGVVQSPRYKIIEKKQPVAFWCNPISGHNTLYWYLQNLGQGPELLIRYENEEAVDDSQLPKDRFSAERLKGVDSTLKIQPAELGDSAVYLCASSSGIDTQYFGPGTRLTVL.